The 25 T cell receptor beta chains below were found in one sample sequenced in a study of radiation and T cells in renal cell carcinoma. Time point here: baseline pretreatment blood. The treatment: 15 Gy SBRT to primary tumor, nephrectomy 4 weeks later. Method: immunoSEQ multiplex PCR; TCRdb's copy keeps in-frame clones and lacks some. The table includes about 150,000 clones, about 87% detected once. Sequencing was performed on blood, taken from a patient whose treatment included radiotherapy and nephrectomy. These TCRs come from a woman aged 70-85 years with renal cell carcinoma.

This sequence joins TRBV27 and TRBJ1-2, with a possible D match to TRBD1 (6 bases). The CDR3 is 13 residues long. With 2 bases removed from V and 6 bases from J, the gap between germline ends came to 10 bases. Looked up from germline, CDR1 is MNHEY and CDR2 is SMNVEV (reference sequence). The DNA for the CDR3 is TGTGCCAGCAGTTTAGGGGGGCACAATGGCTACACCTTC. This translates into CASSLGGHNGYTF.

V and J are TRBV27 and TRBJ2-7, with D maybe TRBD2 (6 bases). V lost 6 bases and J lost 5, with 20 bases in between. Per the germline V gene, CDR1 is MNHEY and CDR2 is SMNVEV (reference sequence). The CDR3 runs to 15 residues. DNA of the CDR3: TGTGCCAGCAGGCCTTTACTAGGAGGGTTGGACGAGCAGTACTTC. Protein sequence: CASRPLLGGLDEQYF.

The table lists this clone with a few counts. The genes are TRBV28 and TRBJ2-2, with D unclear. Between the trimmed V and J ends, which lost 2 bases and 9 bases, there was a span of 10 bases. The CDR3 has 13 residues. CDR1 is MDHEN, CDR2 SYDVKM, per germline. CDR3 amino acids: CASSLASIRELFF. The CDR3 bases are TGTGCCAGCAGTTTAGCTAGTATCAGGGAGCTGTTTTTT.

This rearrangement joins TRBV7-2 to TRBJ2-1, with D uncertain. The CDR3 sequence is 14 residues long. Germline assignment: CDR1 SGHTA and CDR2 FQGNSA. The V gene lost 0 bases and the J gene lost 5 bases, with 8 bases spanning the gap. This chain's CDR3 is CASSLASRNNEQFF. The CDR3 bases are TGTGCCAGCAGCTTAGCGTCCAGGAACAATGAGCAGTTCTTC.

The chain uses TRBV15 and TRBJ1-3; TRBD1 might be the D (5 bases). With 5 bases removed from V and 0 bases from J, the gap between germline ends came to 14 bases. Germline V gene lookup returns CDR1 LNHNV and CDR2 YYDKDF (reference sequence). The length of the CDR3 is 16 residues. CDR3 DNA: TGTGCCACCAGCTCGCGGGGCTTCAACTCTGGAAACACCATATATTTT. Translated: CATSSRGFNSGNTIYF.

The chain links TRBV19 to TRBJ1-2, with D possibly being TRBD1 (6 bases). The V end lost 6 bases, the J end lost 1 base, and 15 bases lay between the germline ends. This CDR3 is built from 15 residues. Germline V gene lookup returns CDR1 LNHDA and CDR2 SQIVND (reference sequence). Written as DNA, the CDR3 is TGTGCCAGTAGACTAACAGGGATGCATAACTATGGCTACACCTTC. Translation: CASRLTGMHNYGYTF.

The chain has TRBV5-1 and TRBJ1-1; 7 positions agree with TRBD1. Germline V CDR1 and CDR2: SGHRS, YFSETQ. CDR3 length: 16 amino acids. Germline trimming cut 4 bases from V and 0 bases from J; bases unmatched to any gene: 9. CDR3 sequence (DNA): TGCGCCAGCAGCCCCCCGGGACAGAGCATGAACACTGAAGCTTTCTTT. Protein sequence: CASSPPGQSMNTEAFF.

In DNA, the CDR3 is TGTGCCAGCAGCTTCGGGGGACAGAGCTACGAGCAGTACTTC. This gives the protein CASSFGGQSYEQYF. This chain links TRBV11-1 with TRBJ2-7, with D possibly matching TRBD1 (7 bases). Trimming cost V 3 bases and J 3 bases, with 12 bases left between them. The CDR3 has 14 amino acids. The germline V gene has CDR1 SGHAT and CDR2 FQDESV (reference sequence).

V usage is TRBV6-5 and J usage is TRBJ2-5; 8 nucleotides align to TRBD1. The J call could be wrong; TRBJ2-7 is a better fit for the DNA end. The CDR3 loop spans 13 amino acids. Germline V gives CDR1 MNHEY, CDR2 SVGAGI. The CDR3 loop reads CASSRDRSYEQYF. The DNA for the CDR3 is TGTGCCAGCAGTCGGGACAGGAGCTACGAGCAGTACTTC.

As to this clone: The junction does not match germline at one end; this may be a read error. V usage is TRBV10-3 and J usage is TRBJ1-1; a weak D match, TRBD1 (6 bases). From germline, CDR1 is ENHRY and CDR2 SYGVKD. The CDR3 contains 13 residues. The CDR3 DNA reads TGTGCCGTCAGGACACAGGGTATAGCTGAAGCTTTCTTT. This encodes CAVRTQGIAEAFF.

The CDR3 sequence: CASSLGDPGNTIYF. The CDR3 region has the DNA TGTGCCAGCAGTTTGGGGGACCCTGGAAACACCATATATTTT. The chain uses TRBV13 and TRBJ1-3; a weak D match, TRBD1 (5 bases). In germline, CDR1 is PRHDT, CDR2 FYEKMQ (reference sequence). The CDR3 is 14 amino acids. The ends were cut back, 6 bases at V and 2 bases at J, with 11 bases in the middle.

This chain uses TRBV6-1 with TRBJ2-7; no clear D gene. The CDR3 spans 12 residues. Per the germline V gene, CDR1 is MNHNS and CDR2 is SASEGT. V was trimmed by 0 bases and J by 8 bases, leaving 8 bases between them. CDR3 in DNA: TGTGCCAGCAGTGAAGCACGAGTCAAGCAGTACTTC. This sequence encodes CASSEARVKQYF.

This clone was observed a few times. The chain uses TRBV30 and TRBJ1-5; a possible D gene is TRBD1 (5 bases). Trimming removed 0 bases from V and 8 bases from J, with 11 bases in between. Germline V gives CDR1 GTSNPN, CDR2 SVGIG (reference sequence). The CDR3 loop spans 13 amino acids. DNA for the CDR3: TGTGCCTGGAGTGTAAGGGGCGGGGAGCCCCAGCATTTT. This sequence encodes CAWSVRGGEPQHF.

This sequence joins TRBV14 and TRBJ2-7, with 8 bases that match TRBD1. This CDR3 region has 14 residues. Germline V gene sequence: CDR1 SGHDN, CDR2 FVKESK. V shed 4 bases and J 6 bases; nucleotides not matched to a gene: 8. CDR3 protein: CASSPARQGSEQYF. The CDR3, as DNA: TGTGCCAGCAGCCCCGCCCGACAGGGGTCCGAGCAGTACTTC.

The chain is built from TRBV6-1 and TRBJ2-3, with D tentatively TRBD1 or TRBD2 (6 bases each). V gave up 0 bases and J gave up 1 base, with 14 bases separating them. There are 17 residues in the CDR3. Germline-derived CDR1 and CDR2 are MNHNS and SASEGT. The CDR3 loop reads CASSEAHWGARTDTQYF. CDR3 nucleotides: TGTGCCAGCAGTGAAGCGCATTGGGGGGCGCGCACAGATACGCAGTATTTT.

This clone came up a few times. The V call is TRBV13, the J call TRBJ1-1; D unresolved. This CDR3 contains 13 residues. The V end lost 1 base, the J end lost 11 bases, and 14 bases lay between the germline ends. Germline V gene data show CDR1 as PRHDT and CDR2 as FYEKMQ (reference sequence). This CDR3 is CASSLVSVRTAFF. CDR3 DNA sequence: TGTGCCAGCAGCTTAGTCTCCGTCCGAACGGCTTTCTTT. The entire variable domain, with the rest obtained from reference TRBV13 and TRBJ1-1, is as follows: AAGVIQSPRHLIKEKRETATLKCYPIPRHDTVYWYQQGPGQDPQFLISFYEKMQSDKGSIPDRFSAQQFSDYHSELNMSSLELGDSALYFCASSLVSVRTAFFGQGTRLTVV.

The chain carries TRBV14 and TRBJ2-1, with TRBD1 matching over 7 bases. The V gene's germline CDR1 is SGHDN and CDR2 FVKESK. With 0 bases clipped from V and 12 bases from J, the junction kept 5 bases outside the gene matches. The CDR3 totals 13 residues. The CDR3 nucleotides read TGTGCCAGCAGCCAAGATCTAAGGACAGGGCAGTTCTTC. Protein: CASSQDLRTGQFF. The full variable domain, its missing parts supplied by reference TRBV14 and TRBJ2-1, is EAGVTQFPSHSVIEKGQTVTLRCDPISGHDNLYWYRRVMGKEIKFLLHFVKESKQDESGMPNNRFLAERTGGTYSTLKVQPAELEDSGVYFCASSQDLRTGQFFGPGTRLTVL.

The chain combines TRBV5-1 with TRBJ2-1; 9 positions match TRBD2. The CDR3 totals 16 residues. V shed 0 bases, J shed 4 bases, and the junction held 5 bases outside the gene matches. Germline values: CDR1 SGHRS, CDR2 YFSETQ. The chain's CDR3 is CASSLALAGAYNEQFF. In DNA form, the CDR3 reads TGCGCCAGCAGCTTGGCCTTAGCGGGGGCTTACAATGAGCAGTTCTTC. Full variable domain (rest looked up from reference TRBV5-1 and TRBJ2-1): KAGVTQTPRYLIKTRGQQVTLSCSPISGHRSVSWYQQTPGQGLQFLFEYFSETQRNKGNFPGRFSGRQFSNSRSEMNVSTLELGDSALYLCASSLALAGAYNEQFFGPGTRLTVL.

V gene TRBV5-1 combines with J gene TRBJ2-1; D is ambiguous. Deletions cut 4 bases from V and 8 bases from J, with 7 bases between. Germline assignment: CDR1 SGHRS and CDR2 YFSETQ. The CDR3 loop spans 11 amino acids. In DNA, the CDR3 is TGCGCCAGCAGCCGGATAGATGAGCAGTTCTTC. It is translated as CASSRIDEQFF.

The chain employs TRBV11-3 and TRBJ1-6; D uncertain. Trimming left V 5 bases short and J 8 bases short, with 16 bases between. Germline V CDR1 and CDR2: SGHNT, YENEEA. This CDR3 spans 15 amino acids. This CDR3 reads CASSQVGGIDSPLHF. CDR3 nucleotide sequence: TGTGCCAGCAGCCAGGTCGGAGGGATCGATTCACCCCTCCACTTT.

The chain carries TRBV2 and TRBJ2-7; D remains unclear. The V end was cut by 1 base, the J end by 6 bases, with 4 bases between. Germline V gene data show CDR1 as SNHLY and CDR2 as FYNNEI. This CDR3 has 11 residues. CDR3 DNA sequence: TGTGCCAGCAGTGAAGGGGTCGAGCAGTACTTC. Amino acid sequence: CASSEGVEQYF.

J is TRBJ2-3 and V is TRBV5-1; TRBD2 matches 8 bases. The trim removed 5 bases at V and 3 bases at J, leaving 5 bases unmatched. The CDR3 is made up of 14 amino acids. Germline-derived CDR1 and CDR2 are SGHRS and YFSETQ. CDR3 nucleotides: TGCGCCAGCAGAGCGGGGGCCGGTACAGATACGCAGTATTTT. Protein sequence: CASRAGAGTDTQYF.

This clone occurred once. The chain joins TRBV25-1 to TRBJ2-3, with D unresolved. CDR1 is MGHDK and CDR2 is SYGVNS in the germline V gene. This CDR3 has 17 amino acids. Between the trimmed V and J ends, which lost 1 base and 4 bases, there was a span of 18 bases. CDR3 DNA: TGTGCCAGCAGTGAATCCTCCTACGGGCGGCTTGCAGATACGCAGTATTTT. It yields the protein CASSESSYGRLADTQYF.

This chain joins TRBV7-3 and TRBJ1-2, with D perhaps TRBD1 (6 bases). Germline lookup yields CDR1 SGHTA and CDR2 FQGTGA. The V end lost 5 bases, the J end lost 6 bases, and 13 bases lay between the germline ends. This CDR3 is 13 amino acids long. CDR3: CASSPPHRDGYTF. For the CDR3, the DNA is TGTGCCAGCAGCCCGCCTCACAGGGATGGCTACACCTTC.

The genes are TRBV28 and TRBJ1-5; 8 positions agree with TRBD1. The CDR3 is 18 residues long. Germline CDR1 and CDR2: MDHEN and SYDVKM. The trim removed 6 bases at V and 9 bases at J, leaving 22 bases unmatched. CDR3 residues: CASRPNTDRGLRGWPQHF. The CDR3 nucleotides are TGTGCCAGCAGACCCAACACAGACAGGGGCCTGAGGGGGTGGCCCCAGCATTTT. Based on the CDR3 plus reference TRBV28 and TRBJ1-5, the full variable domain is DVKVTQSSRYLVKRTGEKVFLECVQDMDHENMFWYRQDPGLGLRLIYFSYDVKMKEKGDIPEGYSVSREKKERFSLILESASTNQTSMYLCASRPNTDRGLRGWPQHFGDGTRLSIL.